This record covers a single TCR beta chain. The antigen is not known. This record belongs to a study of cytomegalovirus exposure and HLA in healthy donors. Whole-study results and caveats: Most sequenced TCRs were rare (though some public TCRs occurred in many donors). About 87% or about 30% of the time was how often most TCR beta V segments were productive, according to an earlier analysis.

CDR3 length: 15 amino acids. In germline, CDR1 is LNHNV, CDR2 YYDKDF (reference sequence). V was trimmed by 5 bases and J by 4 bases, leaving 16 bases between them. Though nominally healthy at sampling, donors likely had unrecorded immune exposures. The primer mix had 60 Vbeta and 13 Jbeta primers. The assay was immunoSEQ multiplex PCR, and TCRdb's table has in-frame clones only and misses some. The table includes some 150,000 clones, more than 75% detected once. The chain joins TRBV15 to TRBJ2-3; weak D call: TRBD2 (7 bases). This clonotype was sampled from a woman younger than 30 in good health and CMV-seronegative. The sequencing sample was made of PBMCs. Here the CDR3 reads CATSGGGGHADTQYF. CDR3 in DNA: TGTGCCACCAGCGGAGGGGGGGGGCACGCAGATACGCAGTATTTT.